This is a list of T cell receptor beta chains from one sample in a study of T cell responses to AZD1222 COVID-19 vaccine. TCRdb's copy holds only in-frame clones and misses some; the assay was immunoSEQ multiplex PCR. Of under 150,000 clones in the sample, 89% were seen once. The input for sequencing was peripheral blood, taken 28 days after the second AZD1222 dose. The origin of the receptors is an adult who received the AZD1222 COVID-19 vaccine. CDR3s include the opening cysteine and the closing phenylalanine or tryptophan. The D gene is left open where the match is weak. Clone size is given for some rows only: seen once, a few or many times, or a class if the clone is expanded.

J: TRBJ2-1; size: once; D: TRBD1; V: TRBV14; CDR3: CASSLPGTVRGNEQFF; DNA: TGTGCCAGCAGCCTCCCCGGGACAGTTAGAGGCAATGAGCAGTTCTTC
J: TRBJ2-7; size: once; D: TRBD1; V: TRBV4-1; CDR3: CASSQDDRGAFLYEQYF; DNA: TGCGCCAGCAGCCAAGACGACAGGGGGGCTTTCCTCTACGAGCAGTACTTC
J: TRBJ1-5; size: NA; D: NA; V: TRBV12-3/TRBV12-4; CDR3: CASSESNQPQHF; DNA: TGTGCCAGCAGCGAAAGCAATCAGCCCCAGCATTTT
J: TRBJ1-3; size: NA; D: TRBD1; V: TRBV7-9; CDR3: CASSVPGTDALGNTIYF; DNA: TGTGCCAGCAGCGTACCGGGGACAGACGCCCTTGGAAACACCATATATTTT
J: TRBJ2-7; size: once; D: TRBD1; V: TRBV6-5; CDR3: CASWGPGQGTYEQYF; DNA: TGTGCCAGCTGGGGACCGGGACAGGGGACCTACGAGCAGTACTTC
J: TRBJ2-7; size: NA; D: NA; V: TRBV6-5; CDR3: CASSYSQSYEQYF; DNA: TGTGCCAGCAGTTACTCCCAATCCTACGAGCAGTACTTC
J: TRBJ1-1; size: NA; D: NA; V: TRBV11-3; CDR3: CASSLGGRNTEAFF; DNA: TGTGCCAGCAGCTTGGGCGGACGAAACACTGAAGCTTTCTTT
J: TRBJ2-3; size: NA; D: NA; V: TRBV5-1; CDR3: CASSLGLASWGTDTQYF; DNA: TGCGCCAGCAGCTTAGGCCTGGCCTCCTGGGGCACAGATACGCAGTATTTT
J: TRBJ2-1; size: NA; D: TRBD2; V: TRBV27; CDR3: CASSFSGSPWSEQFF; DNA: TGTGCCAGCAGTTTTAGCGGGAGCCCTTGGTCTGAGCAGTTCTTC
J: TRBJ1-4; size: few; D: NA; V: TRBV20-1; CDR3: CSASSGLGEKLFF; DNA: TGCAGTGCTAGTTCCGGGCTTGGGGAAAAACTGTTTTTT
J: TRBJ1-4; size: NA; D: NA; V: TRBV12-5; CDR3: CASGLRFPRTNEKLFF; DNA: TGTGCTAGTGGTTTGAGGTTCCCGAGAACGAATGAAAAACTGTTTTTT
J: TRBJ1-3; size: few; D: NA; V: TRBV3-1/TRBV3-2; CDR3: CASSLPPNSGNTIYF; DNA: TGTGCCAGCAGCCTCCCCCCGAACTCTGGAAACACCATATATTTT
J: TRBJ1-5; size: NA; D: NA; V: TRBV30; CDR3: CAYQGQRNQPQHF; DNA: TGTGCCTACCAGGGGCAGCGCAATCAGCCCCAGCATTTT
J: TRBJ2-3; size: few; D: TRBD2; V: TRBV5-1; CDR3: CASSLGLADSDTQYF; DNA: TGCGCCAGCAGCTTGGGACTAGCGGACTCAGATACGCAGTATTTT
J: TRBJ2-3; size: once; D: TRBD1; V: TRBV24-1; CDR3: CATSDRGTGQTDTQYF; DNA: TGTGCCACCAGTGACCGAGGGACAGGGCAGACAGATACGCAGTATTTT
J: TRBJ1-1; size: NA; D: TRBD1; V: TRBV6-5; CDR3: CASSYSVDRGWGEAFF; DNA: TGTGCCAGCAGTTACTCGGTTGACAGGGGATGGGGGGAAGCTTTCTTT
J: TRBJ2-7; size: NA; D: TRBD1; V: TRBV6-6; CDR3: CATSRGRSYEQYF; DNA: TGTGCCACCTCGAGGGGGCGTTCCTACGAGCAGTACTTC
J: TRBJ1-1; size: NA; D: NA; V: TRBV5-6; CDR3: CASSLYAGQTEAFF; DNA: TGTGCCAGCAGCTTGTATGCAGGTCAAACTGAAGCTTTCTTT
J: TRBJ1-5; size: once; D: TRBD1; V: TRBV2; CDR3: CASSEGQGFYQPQHF; DNA: TGTGCCAGCAGTGAAGGACAGGGGTTTTATCAGCCCCAGCATTTT
J: TRBJ2-1; size: NA; D: TRBD2; V: TRBV27; CDR3: CASSFGLAGGQGSYNEQFF; DNA: TGTGCCAGCAGTTTCGGACTAGCGGGGGGGCAAGGGTCCTACAATGAGCAGTTCTTC
J: TRBJ1-1; size: NA; D: NA; V: TRBV5-4; CDR3: CASTFNTVEDTEAFF; DNA: TGTGCCAGCACCTTTAATACTGTGGAGGACACTGAAGCTTTCTTT
J: TRBJ1-3; size: NA; D: NA; V: TRBV6-5; CDR3: CASGGSGNTIYF; DNA: TGTGCCAGCGGGGGCTCTGGAAACACCATATATTTT
J: TRBJ2-1; size: NA; D: NA; V: TRBV10-1; CDR3: CASHDRDCSSYNEQFF; DNA: TGCGCCAGCCATGACAGGGACTGTAGCTCCTACAATGAGCAGTTCTTC
J: TRBJ2-5; size: NA; D: NA; V: TRBV27; CDR3: CASSFGGETQYF; DNA: TGTGCCAGCAGTTTCGGGGGAGAGACCCAGTACTTC
J: TRBJ2-3; size: NA; D: TRBD2; V: TRBV3-1/TRBV3-2; CDR3: CASSQEGIAGTTDTQYF; DNA: TGTGCCAGCAGCCAAGAAGGAATAGCGGGGACCACAGATACGCAGTATTTT
J: TRBJ2-1; size: NA; D: TRBD2; V: TRBV19; CDR3: CASSQTSDSYNEQFF; DNA: TGTGCCAGTAGTCAGACTAGCGACTCCTACAATGAGCAGTTCTTC
J: TRBJ1-5; size: few; D: NA; V: TRBV7-9; CDR3: CASSSGNQPQHF; DNA: TGTGCCAGCAGCTCTGGGAATCAGCCCCAGCATTTT
J: TRBJ1-2; size: NA; D: TRBD1; V: TRBV27; CDR3: CASSFSDRDYGYTF; DNA: TGTGCCAGCAGTTTTTCCGACAGGGACTATGGCTACACCTTC
J: TRBJ2-5; size: NA; D: TRBD1; V: TRBV6-6; CDR3: CASSGTGRGFQYF; DNA: TGTGCCAGCAGTGGGACAGGGCGTGGGTTCCAGTACTTC
J: TRBJ2-2; size: NA; D: TRBD1; V: TRBV6-5; CDR3: CARQYYRGNTGELFF; DNA: TGTGCCAGACAGTACTACAGGGGGAACACCGGGGAGCTGTTTTTT
J: TRBJ2-7; size: NA; D: NA; V: TRBV12-3/TRBV12-4; CDR3: CASSYGGYEQYF; DNA: TGTGCCAGCAGTTATGGGGGCTACGAGCAGTACTTC
J: TRBJ1-5; size: NA; D: NA; V: TRBV6-5; CDR3: CASSSGRDSNQPQHF; DNA: TGTGCCAGCAGCTCCGGACGGGATAGCAATCAGCCCCAGCATTTT
J: TRBJ1-5; size: once; D: NA; V: TRBV2; CDR3: CASSYGLSNQPQHF; DNA: TGTGCCAGCAGTTACGGACTCAGCAATCAGCCCCAGCATTTT
J: TRBJ1-4; size: NA; D: TRBD1; V: TRBV4-1; CDR3: CASSQAGQNNEKLFF; DNA: TGCGCCAGCAGCCAAGCGGGACAGAATAATGAAAAACTGTTTTTT
J: TRBJ2-3; size: NA; D: NA; V: TRBV6-4; CDR3: CASRTPSTDTQYF; DNA: TGTGCCAGCAGGACTCCTAGCACAGATACGCAGTATTTT